This T cell receptor beta chain came from a study of cytomegalovirus exposure and HLA in healthy donors. Regarding the study as a whole: An analysis that came later showed most CMV-associated TCR beta chains appearing HLA-restricted. Data from an earlier analysis indicated that most TCR beta V segments were productive either about 90% or about 30% of the time. V- and J-gene trimming in TCR beta was tied to a missense DCLRE1C variant by an analysis performed later.

Comments on this clone: Its cognate antigen is unknown.

Both 60 Vbeta primers and 13 Jbeta primers went into the PCR. The data were produced by immunoSEQ multiplex PCR, yet TCRdb's version contains in-frame clones alone and is incomplete. The sample consists of 88,000 or so clones, 62% of them appearing once. The length of the CDR3 is 12 residues. Trimming left V 6 bases short and J 0 bases short, with 5 bases between. Per the germline V gene, CDR1 is SEHNR and CDR2 is FQNEAQ (reference sequence). Material: PBMCs. This TCR was sampled from a male donor in good health and CMV-seropositive. V usage is TRBV7-9 and J usage is TRBJ1-2; no clear D. CDR3 in amino acids: CASSPSNYGYTF. The CDR3 region has the DNA TGTGCCAGCAGTCCGTCTAACTATGGCTACACCTTC.